These T cell receptor beta chains were read from a single sample in a study of beta chain features in type 1 diabetes. Clones were read by immunoSEQ multiplex PCR, and TCRdb kept only the in-frame ones, dropping some. The sample includes roughly 180,000 clones, approximately 8% of them seen just once. The source material was central memory CD4+ T cells from blood. All receptors derive from a man aged 18 to 30 with type 1 diabetes. Each CDR3 is given with its conserved first and last residue. D genes are given only for firm matches. Some rows mark clone size as missing; the rest say once, few, many or name a class of expanded clone.

clone_size	d_call	v_call	j_call	cdr3_aa	cdr3_nt
few	TRBD1	TRBV5-1	TRBJ2-3	CASSYGTGTDTQYF	TGCGCCAGCAGCTATGGGACAGGCACAGATACGCAGTATTTT
few	TRBD2	TRBV9	TRBJ2-3	CASSASGGSTDTQYF	TGTGCCAGCAGCGCTAGCGGGGGGAGCACAGATACGCAGTATTTT
few	TRBD2	TRBV7-2	TRBJ2-1	CASSLGPSGSYEQFF	TGTGCCAGCAGCTTAGGACCTAGCGGGAGTTATGAGCAGTTCTTC
few	-	TRBV4-3	TRBJ1-1	CASSQQSPPPAGHFAEAFF	TGCGCCAGCAGCCAACAGAGCCCCCCACCCGCCGGACATTTCGCTGAAGCTTTCTTT
few	-	TRBV5-4	TRBJ1-1	CASSLDQGATEAFF	TGTGCCAGCAGCTTGGATCAGGGTGCGACTGAAGCTTTCTTT
few	-	TRBV4-2	TRBJ2-3	CASSHGLNTDTQYF	TGTGCCAGCAGCCATGGACTGAACACAGATACGCAGTATTTT
-	TRBD2	TRBV5-1	TRBJ2-3	CASSPTGLAGVDTQYF	TGCGCCAGCAGCCCGACCGGGCTAGCGGGAGTAGATACGCAGTATTTT
few	TRBD1	TRBV18	TRBJ2-5	CASSPGQGETQYF	TGTGCCAGCTCACCCGGACAGGGAGAGACCCAGTACTTC
-	-	TRBV10-3	TRBJ2-3	CAISDRGAGTDTQYF	TGTGCCATCAGTGACAGGGGTGCAGGCACAGATACGCAGTATTTT
-	TRBD1	TRBV2	TRBJ2-3	CASSVGQGADTQYF	TGTGCCAGCAGTGTGGGACAGGGGGCGGATACGCAGTATTTT
-	-	TRBV4-1	TRBJ2-1	CASSQIGSSYNEQFF	TGCGCCAGCAGCCAAATCGGGAGCTCCTACAATGAGCAGTTCTTC
few	TRBD1	TRBV7-8	TRBJ1-4	CASSYSGTGATNEKLFF	TGTGCCAGCAGCTACTCCGGGACAGGTGCAACTAATGAAAAACTGTTTTTT
few	TRBD1	TRBV6-6	TRBJ1-6	CASSQYAGQGNSPLHF	TGTGCCAGCAGCCAATACGCGGGACAGGGGAATTCACCCCTCCACTTT
few	-	TRBV27	TRBJ1-2	CASSFGVPSGAGYGYTF	TGTGCCAGCAGTTTTGGGGTCCCGTCAGGGGCGGGCTATGGCTACACCTTC
-	-	TRBV7-9	TRBJ1-2	CASSRPGRGYTF	TGTGCCAGCAGCCGGCCGGGAAGGGGCTACACCTTC
-	-	TRBV11-2	TRBJ2-7	CASSLVAGYTYEQYF	TGTGCCAGCAGCTTAGTCGCAGGGTATACCTACGAGCAGTACTTC
-	TRBD2	TRBV10-3	TRBJ2-3	CAIRSGRAQLTDTQYF	TGTGCCATCAGGAGCGGGAGAGCCCAACTCACAGATACGCAGTATTTT
-	-	TRBV5-1	TRBJ1-6	CASSSGLWLHF	TGCGCCAGCAGCTCCGGACTCTGGCTTCACTTT
few	TRBD1	TRBV30	TRBJ1-3	CAWSGQGYTIYF	TGTGCCTGGAGTGGACAGGGATACACCATATATTTT
few	TRBD2	TRBV11-2	TRBJ2-7	CASSLAASGFYEQYF	TGTGCCAGCAGCTTAGCGGCTAGCGGATTCTACGAGCAGTACTTC
-	-	TRBV5-1	TRBJ2-5	CASSPVWGRETQYF	TGCGCCAGCAGCCCGGTTTGGGGCAGGGAGACCCAGTACTTC
-	TRBD1	TRBV5-6	TRBJ2-7	CASSFPDRDEQYF	TGTGCCAGCAGCTTTCCCGACAGGGACGAGCAGTACTTC
-	-	TRBV6-5	TRBJ2-3	CASKVTISTDTQYF	TGTGCCAGCAAAGTGACAATAAGCACAGATACGCAGTATTTT
few	TRBD1	TRBV18	TRBJ1-1	CASGTDMNTEAFF	TGTGCCAGCGGGACAGACATGAACACTGAAGCTTTCTTT
few	TRBD1	TRBV5-6	TRBJ1-3	CASSFRDRARGNTIYF	TGTGCCAGCAGCTTCCGTGACAGGGCCCGGGGAAACACCATATATTTT
-	-	TRBV27	TRBJ2-7	CASRKGGDEQYF	TGTGCCAGCAGGAAGGGGGGGGACGAGCAGTACTTC
few	TRBD2	TRBV27	TRBJ2-7	CASSFQAGHSYEQYF	TGTGCCAGCAGTTTTCAAGCGGGGCACTCCTACGAGCAGTACTTC
-	TRBD2	TRBV7-2	TRBJ2-5	CASREAGRQGTQYF	TGTGCCAGCCGGGAAGCGGGGAGGCAAGGGACCCAGTACTTC
few	TRBD1	TRBV4-2	TRBJ1-4	CASSQDSHRGEKLFF	TGTGCCAGCAGCCAAGATTCCCACAGGGGTGAAAAACTGTTTTTT
few	TRBD1	TRBV30	TRBJ2-7	CAWRYTGAYEQYF	TGTGCCTGGAGATATACAGGGGCCTACGAGCAGTACTTC
many	-	TRBV18	TRBJ1-3	CASSPSGRGGNTIYF	TGTGCCAGCTCACCAAGCGGGAGAGGTGGAAACACCATATATTTT
-	TRBD2	TRBV5-1	TRBJ2-7	CASSRSSGGYEQYF	TGCGCCAGCAGCCGATCGAGCGGGGGCTACGAGCAGTACTTC
few	-	TRBV4-2	TRBJ1-1	CASSLGQPELSLTEAFF	TGTGCCAGCAGCCTAGGACAGCCCGAACTCTCTCTTACGGAAGCTTTCTTT
-	-	TRBV4-3	TRBJ1-2	CASSQDHGQAYGYTF	TGCGCCAGCAGCCAAGATCATGGGCAGGCCTATGGCTACACCTTC
few	TRBD2	TRBV29-1	TRBJ2-1	CSVAPGLAENEQFF	TGCAGCGTTGCCCCGGGACTAGCAGAGAATGAGCAGTTCTTC
-	TRBD2	TRBV2	TRBJ2-7	CASALAGDDDEQYF	TGTGCCAGTGCTCTAGCGGGAGACGATGACGAGCAGTACTTC
-	-	TRBV4-2	TRBJ2-6	CASSRNEYSSGANVLTF	TGTGCCAGCAGCCGAAATGAATACAGCTCTGGGGCCAACGTCCTGACTTTC
few	TRBD1	TRBV11-2	TRBJ2-4	CASSPGTGVGIQYF	TGTGCCAGCAGCCCCGGGACAGGGGTGGGCATTCAGTACTTC
-	TRBD2	TRBV19	TRBJ2-3	CASSIGLADTQYF	TGTGCCAGTAGTATAGGACTAGCGGATACGCAGTATTTT
-	-	TRBV7-2	TRBJ2-2	CASSSGGWNTGELFF	TGTGCCAGCAGCTCCGGGGGATGGAACACCGGGGAGCTGTTTTTT
few	TRBD1	TRBV28	TRBJ1-5	CASSWTGGRGPQHF	TGTGCCAGCAGTTGGACAGGGGGTAGAGGGCCCCAGCATTTT
-	TRBD1	TRBV6-1	TRBJ2-5	CASSRDRQETQYF	TGTGCCAGCAGCCGGGACAGGCAAGAGACCCAGTACTTC
few	-	TRBV7-2	TRBJ2-3	CASSLASQATTDTQYF	TGTGCCAGCAGCTTAGCTTCGCAGGCGACAACAGATACGCAGTATTTT
-	TRBD1	TRBV7-8	TRBJ1-1	CASSPGQLYTEAFF	TGTGCCAGCAGCCCGGGACAGCTATACACTGAAGCTTTCTTT
once	TRBD2	TRBV19	TRBJ2-3	CASTSVASGAPHTQYF	TGTGCCAGTACCTCCGTGGCTAGCGGGGCGCCACATACGCAGTATTTT
-	TRBD1	TRBV5-1	TRBJ2-7	CASSPGGTGVYEQYF	TGCGCCAGCAGCCCCGGAGGGACAGGGGTATACGAGCAGTACTTC
few	TRBD2	TRBV30	TRBJ2-3	CAWTPGGSGRASDTQYF	TGTGCCTGGACCCCCGGGGGAAGCGGGAGGGCCTCGGATACGCAGTATTTT
few	-	TRBV4-1	TRBJ2-1	CASSQEKSGFYNEQFF	TGCGCCAGCAGCCAAGAAAAAAGCGGGTTCTACAATGAGCAGTTCTTC
few	-	TRBV10-3	TRBJ2-4	CAISEGSGGENIQYF	TGTGCCATCAGTGAGGGCAGCGGAGGGGAAAACATTCAGTACTTC
-	-	TRBV5-1	TRBJ1-2	CASSLGDFGYGYTF	TGCGCCAGCAGCTTGGGAGACTTCGGGTATGGCTACACCTTC